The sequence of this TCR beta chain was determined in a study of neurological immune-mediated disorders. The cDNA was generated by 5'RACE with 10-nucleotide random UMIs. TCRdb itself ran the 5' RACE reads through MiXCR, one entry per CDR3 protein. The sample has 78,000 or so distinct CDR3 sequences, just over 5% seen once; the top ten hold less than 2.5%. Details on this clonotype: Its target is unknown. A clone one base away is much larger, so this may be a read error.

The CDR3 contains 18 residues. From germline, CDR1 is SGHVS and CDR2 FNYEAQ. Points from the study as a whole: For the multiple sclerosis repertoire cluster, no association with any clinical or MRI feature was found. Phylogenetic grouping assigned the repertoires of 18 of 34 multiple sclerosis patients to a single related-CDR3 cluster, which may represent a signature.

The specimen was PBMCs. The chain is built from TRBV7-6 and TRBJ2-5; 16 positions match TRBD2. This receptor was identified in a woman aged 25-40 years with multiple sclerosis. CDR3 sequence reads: CASSSSGLAGGPWENQYF. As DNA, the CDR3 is TGTGCCAGCAGCTCCTCGGGACTAGCGGGAGGGCCGTGGGAGAACCAGTACTTC.